These 3 T cell receptor beta chains came from one sample sequenced in a study of shared clonotypes between healthy human individuals. The assay was immunoSEQ multiplex PCR, and TCRdb's table has in-frame clones only and misses some. This sample has around 1.1 million clones; roughly 80% occur once, and the top ten carry approximately 0.95%. Sequenced sample: memory CD4+ T cells from PBMCs. Subset meaning: CD45RA-negative fraction. These receptors were obtained from a man between 18 and 29 years old in good health. Some clones in this sample may be carry-over from other donors' samples.

CDR3 region: CASSEDVTGYEQYF. The CDR3 bases are TGTGCCAGCAGTGAAGATGTGACAGGGTACGAGCAGTACTTC. V usage is TRBV25-1 and J usage is TRBJ2-5, with 7 bases lining up with TRBD1. The J call is in doubt because the DNA end fits TRBJ2-7 better. From germline, CDR1 is MGHDK and CDR2 SYGVNS. The CDR3 has 14 residues.

The chain uses TRBV6-1 and TRBJ1-3, with D perhaps TRBD1 (5 bases). CDR1 is MNHNS, CDR2 SASEGT, per germline. V lost 5 bases and J 5 bases, leaving 16 bases between the germline ends. The CDR3 spans 15 residues. The CDR3 nucleotides are TGTGCCAGCAGTTCTTGGGACTATCGCAGAAACACCATATATTTT. Protein: CASSSWDYRRNTIYF.

The V call is TRBV15, the J call TRBJ2-3, with no clear D. The CDR3 is 13 amino acids. The germline V and J ends were trimmed by 0 bases and 6 bases, with 7 bases remaining between them. CDR1 and CDR2 (germline): LNHNV, YYDKDF (reference sequence). The CDR3 DNA reads TGTGCCACCAGCAGAGATACTACGGATACGCAGTATTTT. Protein: CATSRDTTDTQYF.